The 20 T cell receptor beta chains reported below all come from one sample, sequenced in a study of identical twins. TCRdb ran MiXCR on the 5' RACE reads and lists one entry per CDR3 protein. The sample holds around 480,000 distinct CDR3 sequences, 12% to 15% seen once. These same records also appear under a second study, on yellow fever vaccine responses in identical twins.

The sample comprised CD4+ T cells sorted from blood. The receptors shown here come from a woman under 30 in good health.

This clonotype has more than one count but fewer than ten. CDR3 sequence (DNA): TGTGCCACCAGTGATGTGGTAGCGGGATCCTACAATGAGCAGTTCTTC. Protein sequence: CATSDVVAGSYNEQFF. This chain links TRBV24-1 with TRBJ2-1; 8 bases align to TRBD2. Per germline, CDR1 KGHDR and CDR2 SFDVKD. Losses at the gene ends were 3 bases for V and 1 base for J; bases not matched to a gene: 4. This CDR3 contains 16 residues.

This clonotype appeared a few times. The genes are TRBV29-1 and TRBJ2-2; weak D call: TRBD2 (5 bases). V dropped 4 bases and J dropped 7 bases, with 13 bases sitting between them. The germline CDR1 and CDR2 sequences are SQVTM and ANQGSEA. CDR3 length: 13 residues. The CDR3 loop is CSVVQGSHGELFF. CDR3 sequence (DNA): TGCAGCGTTGTACAAGGGAGTCACGGGGAGCTGTTTTTT.

The V call is TRBV28, the J call TRBJ2-3; possibly TRBD1 for D (5 bases). The V gene lost 1 base and the J gene lost 0 bases, with 14 bases spanning the gap. CDR3 length: 17 residues. The germline V gene has CDR1 MDHEN and CDR2 SYDVKM. The CDR3 protein is CASSLSSRAGSTDTQYF. In nucleotides, the CDR3 is TGTGCCAGCAGTTTATCCTCCAGGGCAGGGAGCACAGATACGCAGTATTTT.

This clonotype turned up a few times. The chain links TRBV9 to TRBJ2-5, with TRBD2 matching over 8 bases. The CDR3 has 17 amino acids. The germline CDR1 and CDR2 sequences are SGDLS and YYNGEE. V was clipped by 0 bases and J by 3 bases; unmatched bases: 10. In DNA, the CDR3 is TGTGCCAGCAGCGTAGAGGGCCGTTCGCGGGGGGAAGAGACCCAGTACTTC. This encodes CASSVEGRSRGEETQYF.

The V and J genes are TRBV25-1 and TRBJ2-1; the D gene is possibly TRBD2 (7 bases). This CDR3 is built from 13 residues. The V gene's germline CDR1 is MGHDK and CDR2 SYGVNS. V dropped 6 bases and J dropped 10 bases, with 16 bases sitting between them. The CDR3 DNA reads as TGTGCCAGCAGCTCCAAGAGGGGGGGAGAGCAGTTCTTC. It translates to CASSSKRGGEQFF.

The chain is built from TRBV7-6 and TRBJ2-3, with TRBD1 identical over 9 bases. J lost 0 bases, V lost 1 base, and 14 bases had no gene match. The CDR3 is made up of 20 amino acids. Per germline, CDR1 SGHVS and CDR2 FNYEAQ. The DNA of the CDR3 is TGTGCCAGCAGCTTAGTACCACCGGGACAGGGAATTGCTAGCACAGATACGCAGTATTTT. Translating it yields CASSLVPPGQGIASTDTQYF.

This clonotype was counted only a few times. The gene calls are TRBV18 and TRBJ2-1, with a tentative D call TRBD2 (6 bases). V was trimmed by 1 base and J by 10 bases, leaving 20 bases between them. The germline CDR1 and CDR2 sequences are KGHSH and LQKENI. CDR3 length equals 16 residues. In DNA, the CDR3 is TGTGCCAGCTCACCACGATCCCTCCGAGGAGGGAACGAGCAGTTCTTC. Its translation: CASSPRSLRGGNEQFF.

V gene TRBV20-1 combines with J gene TRBJ1-5; D unresolved. Trimming cost V 6 bases and J 1 base, with 7 bases left between them. Germline assignment: CDR1 DFQATT and CDR2 SNEGSKA (reference sequence). The CDR3 is 12 residues long. The CDR3, as DNA: TGCAGTGCAGGGAGGAGCAATCAGCCCCAGCATTTT. Its translation is CSAGRSNQPQHF.

Many counts were recorded for this clonotype. This chain joins TRBV27 and TRBJ2-7; D not resolved. CDR1 and CDR2 (germline): MNHEY, SMNVEV (reference sequence). V lost 6 bases to trimming and J lost 2 bases, with 8 bases between them. This CDR3 contains 12 residues. CDR3: CASRGNTYEQYF. The CDR3 DNA follows: TGTGCCAGCAGGGGAAATACCTACGAGCAGTACTTC.

The sample holds a few counts of this clonotype. The rearrangement joins TRBV7-8 to TRBJ2-3; 10 positions agree with TRBD2. The CDR3 has 20 amino acids. Unmatched junction bases numbered 16, after V lost 1 base and J lost 3 bases. In germline, CDR1 is SGHVS, CDR2 FQNEAQ. CDR3 residues: CASSLGVTAGGYWGTDTQYF. The CDR3 DNA reads as TGTGCCAGCAGCTTAGGAGTAACAGCGGGGGGGTATTGGGGAACAGATACGCAGTATTTT.

The V and J genes are TRBV20-1 and TRBJ1-4; no firm D call. V was cut by 4 bases and J by 7 bases, with 7 bases left in between. Germline assignment: CDR1 DFQATT and CDR2 SNEGSKA (reference sequence). This CDR3 has 11 amino acids. The CDR3 DNA reads TGCAGTGCTACGCGGGGTGAAAAACTGTTTTTT. It yields the protein CSATRGEKLFF.

This clonotype showed up just a few times. The chain carries TRBV27 and TRBJ2-2; D is perhaps TRBD1 or TRBD2 (5 bases each). Between the trimmed V and J ends, which lost 7 bases and 7 bases, there was a span of 22 bases. Germline CDR1 is MNHEY and CDR2 is SMNVEV (reference sequence). This CDR3 contains 16 residues. CDR3 DNA: TGTGCCAGCACCCAAGGGACGGGAAGGCTGGTCGGGGAGCTGTTTTTT. It translates to CASTQGTGRLVGELFF.

The chain is built from TRBV27 and TRBJ2-7; either TRBD1 or TRBD2 may fit D (5 bases each). The V gene's germline CDR1 is MNHEY and CDR2 SMNVEV (reference sequence). V lost 1 base and J lost 0, with 19 bases in between. This CDR3 is 18 amino acids long. CDR3 sequence reads: CASSLYLLGVVSSYEQYF. The CDR3 DNA reads as TGTGCCAGCAGTTTATATCTTTTGGGGGTCGTAAGCTCCTACGAGCAGTACTTC.

This clonotype was counted at least ten times. V is TRBV7-2 and J is TRBJ1-1; D gene unclear. This CDR3 contains 15 residues. Deletions cut 5 bases from V and 9 bases from J, with 22 bases between. The V gene's germline CDR1 is SGHTA and CDR2 FQGNSA. CDR3 coding DNA: TGTGCCAGCAGCCCTAGACAACCGGGAAATTGGAAAGCTTTCTTT. Its translation is CASSPRQPGNWKAFF.

The chain has TRBV2 and TRBJ2-7, with 8 nucleotides matching TRBD1. V shed 6 bases, J shed 1 base, and the junction held 5 bases outside the gene matches. Germline CDR1 SNHLY, CDR2 FYNNEI. CDR3 length equals 14 residues. The CDR3 protein is CASRGQVRSYEQYF. In DNA, the CDR3 is TGTGCCAGCAGGGGACAGGTTAGGTCCTACGAGCAGTACTTC.

On this clonotype: The junction departs from the called germline gene at one end, perhaps through a read error. This sequence joins TRBV6-6 and TRBJ2-7; D tentatively fits TRBD1 or TRBD2 (5 bases each). CDR1 is MNHNY, CDR2 SVGAGI, per germline (reference sequence). This CDR3 spans 12 amino acids. The CDR3 DNA sequence: TGTGCCAGCAGTTACTCCGATCGGGACCCAGACTTC. This translates into CASSYSDRDPDF.

The gene calls are TRBV2 and TRBJ2-1; D is uncertain. The CDR3 loop spans 11 amino acids. V was clipped by 10 bases and J by 12 bases, with 16 bases between them. Germline CDR1 and CDR2: SNHLY and FYNNEI. The CDR3 DNA reads as TGTGCCAACAGATTCGGTACGGGGCAGTTCTTC. Translating gives CANRFGTGQFF.

The CDR3 region is CASSVDWNNEQFF. In DNA, the CDR3 is TGTGCCAGCAGTGTCGATTGGAACAATGAGCAGTTCTTC. The chain employs TRBV6-2 or TRBV6-3 and TRBJ2-1; D gene unclear. Looked up from germline, CDR1 is MNHEY and CDR2 is SVGEGT. The CDR3 is 13 residues long. Trimming removed 5 bases from V and 5 bases from J, with 10 bases in between.

The V and J genes are TRBV7-2 and TRBJ1-1, with 7 bases fitting TRBD1. The germline gives CDR1 SGHTA, CDR2 FQGNSA. The CDR3 is 15 amino acids. The V and J ends lost 2 bases and 6 bases, in that order; junction bases with no gene match: 9. The CDR3 coding sequence is TGTGCCAGCAGCTTATTTCTTCCAGGGGGAGCTGAAGCTTTCTTT. Translated: CASSLFLPGGAEAFF.

This clonotype has more than one count but fewer than ten. The V call is TRBV7-9, the J call TRBJ2-5, with D hard to call. V gave up 3 bases and J gave up 1 base, with 6 bases separating them. The CDR3 sequence is 13 residues long. Germline CDR1 SEHNR, CDR2 FQNEAQ (reference sequence). The DNA for the CDR3 is TGTGCCAGCAGCTTTCCCCCCCAAGAGACCCAGTACTTC. Its protein is CASSFPPQETQYF.